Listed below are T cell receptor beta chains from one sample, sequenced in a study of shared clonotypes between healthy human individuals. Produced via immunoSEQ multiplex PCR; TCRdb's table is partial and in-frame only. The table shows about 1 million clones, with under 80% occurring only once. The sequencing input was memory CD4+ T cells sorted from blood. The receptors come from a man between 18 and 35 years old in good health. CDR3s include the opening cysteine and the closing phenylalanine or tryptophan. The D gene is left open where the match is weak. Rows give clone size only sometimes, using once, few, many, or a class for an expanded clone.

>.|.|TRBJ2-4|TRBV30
CAWSGQGLDIQYF
TGTGCCTGGAGTGGACAAGGATTGGACATTCAGTACTTC
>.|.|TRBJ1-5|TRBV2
CASSERQTNQPQHF
TGTGCCAGCAGTGAGCGGCAGACAAATCAGCCCCAGCATTTT
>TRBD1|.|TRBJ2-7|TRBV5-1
CASSETGTAPEQYF
TGCGCCAGCAGCGAGACCGGGACAGCTCCCGAGCAGTACTTC
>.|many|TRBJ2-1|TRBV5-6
CASSLWTLYYNEQFF
TGTGCCAGCAGCTTATGGACACTCTACTACAATGAGCAGTTCTTC
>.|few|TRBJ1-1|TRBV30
CAWSVYKGEAFF
TGTGCCTGGAGTGTGTACAAAGGTGAAGCTTTCTTT
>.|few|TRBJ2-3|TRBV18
CASSPPVGSDTQYF
TGTGCCAGCTCACCACCAGTAGGGTCAGATACGCAGTATTTT
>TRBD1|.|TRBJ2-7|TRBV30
CAWRGSRGLYEQYF
TGTGCCTGGAGAGGGAGCAGGGGGCTCTACGAGCAGTACTTC
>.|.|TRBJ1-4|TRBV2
CAGHRDPNEKLFF
TGTGCCGGGCACAGGGATCCTAATGAAAAACTGTTTTTT
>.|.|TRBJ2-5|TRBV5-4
CASSTQARETQYF
TGTGCCAGCAGCACACAAGCGAGGGAGACCCAGTACTTC
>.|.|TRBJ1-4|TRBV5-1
CASSSQGDNEKLFF
TGCGCCAGCAGCTCACAGGGAGATAATGAAAAACTGTTTTTT
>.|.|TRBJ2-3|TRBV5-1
CASSLGNVDADTQYF
TGCGCCAGCAGCCTGGGGAATGTGGACGCAGATACGCAGTATTTT
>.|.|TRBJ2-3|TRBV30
CAWSARGTTQYF
TGTGCCTGGAGTGCCAGGGGCACTACGCAGTATTTT
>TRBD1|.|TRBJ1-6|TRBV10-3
CAIRADRAGSPLHF
TGTGCCATCAGGGCGGACAGGGCAGGTTCACCCCTCCACTTT
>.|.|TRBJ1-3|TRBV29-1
CSVESGNTIYF
TGCAGCGTGGAGTCTGGAAACACCATATATTTT
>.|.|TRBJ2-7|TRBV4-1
CASSQDRGREQYF
TGCGCCAGCAGCCAAGATCGAGGGCGCGAGCAGTACTTC
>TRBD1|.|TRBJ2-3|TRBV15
CATSRPQQGATDTQYF
TGTGCCACCAGCAGACCCCAACAGGGGGCAACAGATACGCAGTATTTT
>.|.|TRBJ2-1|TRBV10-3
CAITQERASYNEQFF
TGTGCCATCACTCAAGAGAGGGCTTCCTACAATGAGCAGTTCTTC
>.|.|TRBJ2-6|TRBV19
CASTLDLGAGANVLTF
TGTGCCAGTACCCTTGATTTAGGGGCTGGGGCCAACGTCCTGACTTTC
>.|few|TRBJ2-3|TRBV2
CASSEGTRADTQYF
TGTGCCAGCAGTGAGGGGACCCGGGCCGATACGCAGTATTTT
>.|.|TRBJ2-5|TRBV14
CASSPRLAETQYF
TGTGCCAGCAGCCCCAGATTGGCAGAGACCCAGTACTTC
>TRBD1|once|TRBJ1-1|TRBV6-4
CASVRQGGTEAFF
TGTGCCAGCGTTAGACAGGGGGGCACTGAAGCTTTCTTT
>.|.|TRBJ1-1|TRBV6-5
CASSVQGRAFF
TGTGCCAGCAGCGTACAGGGAAGAGCTTTCTTT
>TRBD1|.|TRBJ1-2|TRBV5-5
CASSYQPGGNGYTF
TGTGCCAGCAGTTATCAGCCAGGGGGCAATGGCTACACCTTC
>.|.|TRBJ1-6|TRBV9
CASTRGFDSPLHF
TGTGCCAGCACTCGGGGCTTCGATTCACCCCTCCACTTT
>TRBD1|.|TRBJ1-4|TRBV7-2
CASSPEGSGGEKLFF
TGTGCCAGCAGCCCCGAGGGGTCAGGGGGTGAAAAACTGTTTTTT
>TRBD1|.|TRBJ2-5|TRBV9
CASSIRQGGQETQYF
TGTGCCAGCAGCATTAGACAGGGTGGACAAGAGACCCAGTACTTC
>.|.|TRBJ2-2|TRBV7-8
CASSLIGGNTGELFF
TGTGCCAGCAGCTTAATAGGCGGGAACACCGGGGAGCTGTTTTTT
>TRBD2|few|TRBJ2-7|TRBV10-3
CAISESIAGAYEQYF
TGTGCCATCAGTGAGTCGATAGCGGGTGCCTACGAGCAGTACTTC
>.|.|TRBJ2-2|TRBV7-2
CASSLIPRGAGTGELFF
TGTGCCAGCAGTTTGATTCCGCGGGGTGCGGGGACCGGGGAGCTGTTTTTT
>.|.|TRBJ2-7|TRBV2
CASKGGRGAYEQYF
TGTGCCAGCAAGGGTGGCAGGGGGGCCTACGAGCAGTACTTC
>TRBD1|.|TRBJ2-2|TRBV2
CASSVGQGFGELFF
TGTGCCAGCAGCGTCGGACAGGGGTTCGGGGAGCTGTTTTTT
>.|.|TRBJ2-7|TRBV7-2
CASTLESGYEQYF
TGTGCCAGCACGCTTGAATCAGGCTACGAGCAGTACTTC
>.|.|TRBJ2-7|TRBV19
CASTRGAGFVYEQYF
TGTGCCAGTACTCGGGGGGCAGGGTTTGTTTACGAGCAGTACTTC
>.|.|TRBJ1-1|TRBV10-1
CASSPGYYTEAFF
TGCGCCAGCAGTCCGGGGTACTACACTGAAGCTTTCTTT
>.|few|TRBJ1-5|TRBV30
CAWSVLGGERNQPQHF
TGTGCCTGGAGTGTACTCGGAGGGGAGCGCAATCAGCCCCAGCATTTT
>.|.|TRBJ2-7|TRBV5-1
CASSMGGVEEQYF
TGCGCCAGCAGCATGGGAGGTGTGGAAGAGCAGTACTTC
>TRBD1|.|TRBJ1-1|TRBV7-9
CASSLGRLGQGDTEAFF
TGTGCCAGCAGCTTAGGGAGGTTGGGACAGGGGGACACTGAAGCTTTCTTT